Shown below are 20 T cell receptor beta chains from a single sample sequenced in a study of blood T cell repertoires in COVID-19 (TCRdb year 2020). The library was generated by the immunoSEQ multiplex PCR assay. The source is immuneACCESS, and TCRdb retained only in-frame sequences with V and J called. Part of the clones is not carried over; for the studies checked, unresolved V genes explain less than half of this, and the remainder is unexplained. The sample table lists some 120,000 clones, about four fifths of them with a count of one. The ten largest account for about 12% of the sample. Sequenced sample: peripheral blood. These receptors all stem from a man aged 55 to 70 with acute or convalescent COVID-19.

This sequence joins TRBV29-1 and TRBJ2-7; TRBD1 might be the D (6 bases). CDR1 and CDR2 (germline): SQVTM, ANQGSEA. This CDR3 contains 14 residues. The germline V and J ends were trimmed by 7 bases and 4 bases, with 20 bases remaining between them. CDR3 sequence (DNA): TGCAGCGCCGTAACAGGGTCTAGAAAATACGAGCAGTACTTC. This codes for CSAVTGSRKYEQYF.

The V gene is TRBV6-5, the J gene TRBJ2-7; 7 bases line up with TRBD2. CDR1 and CDR2 from the germline V gene are MNHEY and SVGAGI. J was trimmed by 11 bases and V by 5 bases; bases with no gene match: 3. The length of the CDR3 is 10 residues. CDR3 DNA sequence: TGTGCCAGCAGTCGGACTAGTGAGTACTTC. Its protein product is CASSRTSEYF.

This sequence joins TRBV4-2 and TRBJ2-7; 7 bases map to TRBD2. With 0 bases clipped from V and 6 bases from J, the junction kept 8 bases outside the gene matches. The germline V gene encodes CDR1 LGHNA and CDR2 YNFKEQ. CDR3 length: 15 amino acids. In DNA, the CDR3 is TGTGCCAGCAGCCAAGATAGGGCGGGAGCTCCCGAGCAGTACTTC. This codes for CASSQDRAGAPEQYF.

The V gene is TRBV28, the J gene TRBJ1-3; no clear D. Trimming stripped 7 bases from V and 4 bases from J, with 17 bases between. The CDR3 covers 15 residues. Germline loops: CDR1 MDHEN, CDR2 SYDVKM. CDR3 sequence (DNA): TGTGCCAGCATCAACCCGGCGGTCGGAGGAAACACCATATATTTT. This codes for CASINPAVGGNTIYF.

The V and J genes are TRBV5-4 and TRBJ2-3, with TRBD2 identical over 7 bases. The CDR3 spans 17 residues. Germline V gives CDR1 SGHNT, CDR2 YYREEE (reference sequence). V shed 6 bases and J 0 bases; nucleotides not matched to a gene: 13. For the CDR3, the DNA is TGTGCCAGCACCCGTGGGGTGACTAGCTCCAGCACAGATACGCAGTATTTT. Translating gives CASTRGVTSSSTDTQYF.

The chain is built from TRBV4-1 and TRBJ2-1; D may be TRBD2 (6 bases). The V gene lost 0 bases and the J gene lost 0 bases, with 12 bases spanning the gap. The CDR3 sequence is 17 residues long. The germline gives CDR1 MGHRA, CDR2 YSYEKL. CDR3 region: CASSQDPAGSSYNEQFF. The DNA for the CDR3 is TGCGCCAGCAGCCAAGATCCCGCGGGGAGCTCCTACAATGAGCAGTTCTTC.

The chain links TRBV6-6 to TRBJ2-7, with TRBD2 identical over 11 bases. The junction had 4 bases not matched to a gene; V was cut back by 5 bases and J by 1 base. Germline lookup yields CDR1 MNHNY and CDR2 SVGAGI (reference sequence). The CDR3 contains 15 residues. The CDR3 bases are TGTGCCAGCAGTCCCCGACTAGCGGGATCCTACGAGCAGTACTTC. It specifies CASSPRLAGSYEQYF.

This chain uses TRBV15 with TRBJ2-1, with D tentatively TRBD1 (6 bases). The CDR3 runs 14 residues. CDR1 is LNHNV and CDR2 is YYDKDF in the germline V gene (reference sequence). V lost 1 base to trimming and J lost 6 bases, with 10 bases between them. CDR3 in DNA: TGTGCCACCAGCAGAGCACAGGGTGGCAATGAGCAGTTCTTC. Amino acids: CATSRAQGGNEQFF.

J is TRBJ1-3 and V is TRBV29-1; tentatively, D is TRBD1 (6 bases). Germline V gene sequence: CDR1 SQVTM, CDR2 ANQGSEA. Trimming removed 0 bases at V and 3 bases at J, with 15 bases between. The CDR3 length is 16 residues. CDR3 DNA sequence: TGCAGCGTTGAAGATTACAGGGCGGTGGGTGGAAACACCATATATTTT. Residues: CSVEDYRAVGGNTIYF.

CDR3 DNA: TGTGCCAGCACACAAAACAGGGGGCTCTACGAGCAGTACTTC. Amino acids: CASTQNRGLYEQYF. This chain joins TRBV28 and TRBJ2-7, with 9 bases fitting TRBD1. Germline CDR1 and CDR2: MDHEN and SYDVKM. The V segment lost 7 bases and the J segment 3 bases; nucleotides outside the gene matches: 7. This CDR3 contains 14 residues.

The gene calls are TRBV6-5 and TRBJ2-1; 8 nucleotides agree with TRBD2. From germline, CDR1 is MNHEY and CDR2 SVGAGI. This CDR3 spans 15 amino acids. J gave up 8 bases and V 4 bases, and 10 bases lay outside the gene matches. Written as DNA, the CDR3 is TGTGCCAGCAGTTCTCCGGGAGGGCCGAGAGATGAGCAGTTCTTC. As protein: CASSSPGGPRDEQFF.

Turning to this clone: The same CDR3 also results from other DNA sequences found in this sample. This chain uses TRBV11-2 with TRBJ2-2; 9 bases align to TRBD2. Germline-derived CDR1 and CDR2 are SGHAT and FQNNGV. This CDR3 comprises 16 residues. V shed 3 bases and J 1 base; nucleotides not matched to a gene: 3. The CDR3 region has the DNA TGTGCCAGCAGCTTCCTGACTAGCGGGAACACCGGGGAGCTGTTTTTT. This sequence encodes CASSFLTSGNTGELFF.

The chain has TRBV16 and TRBJ1-5; no clear D. Trimming left V 4 bases short and J 9 bases short, with 13 bases between. CDR3 size: 13 residues. Germline V gene lookup returns CDR1 KGHSY and CDR2 FQNENV. The CDR3 coding sequence is TGTGCCAGCAGCCTAAACAATGATGGGCCCCAGCATTTT. Translating gives CASSLNNDGPQHF. Full variable domain (missing parts from reference TRBV16 and TRBJ1-5): GEEVAQTPKHLVRGEGQKAKLYCAPIKGHSYVFWYQQVLKNEFKFLISFQNENVFDETGMPKERFSAKCLPNSPCSLEIQATKLEDSAVYFCASSLNNDGPQHFGDGTRLSIL.

The chain is built from TRBV5-1 and TRBJ2-3, with TRBD2 matching 10 bases. This CDR3 contains 14 residues. V dropped 5 bases and J dropped 2; count of bases not matched to a gene: 2. Looked up from germline, CDR1 is SGHRS and CDR2 is YFSETQ. The CDR3 nucleotides read TGCGCCAGCAGGACTAGCGGGTACACAGATACGCAGTATTTT. Residues: CASRTSGYTDTQYF.

This chain joins TRBV3-1 (or the pseudogene TRBV3-2) and TRBJ2-1; 11 bases align to TRBD2. The CDR3 length is 20 residues. The trim removed 1 base at V and 5 bases at J, leaving 16 bases unmatched. CDR1 and CDR2 from the germline V gene are LGHDT and YNNKEL (reference sequence). The CDR3 DNA reads TGTGCCAGCAGCCAAGGCGCCGATACTAGCGGGAGCGGAAGGAACAATGAGCAGTTCTTC. It yields the protein CASSQGADTSGSGRNNEQFF.

CDR3 coding DNA: TGTGCCAGCAGCCCAACGACAGGGTCCTACGAGCAGTACTTC. Protein: CASSPTTGSYEQYF. The genes are TRBV5-4 and TRBJ2-7, with 7 bases matching TRBD1. Germline lookup yields CDR1 SGHNT and CDR2 YYREEE (reference sequence). V was clipped by 4 bases and J by 1 base; unmatched bases: 5. There are 14 residues in the CDR3.

V usage is TRBV5-1 and J usage is TRBJ1-1; 7 positions agree with TRBD1. The CDR3 runs 13 residues. Germline trimming cut 2 bases from V and 5 bases from J; bases unmatched to any gene: 3. CDR1 and CDR2 from the germline V gene are SGHRS and YFSETQ. The DNA of the CDR3 is TGCGCCAGCAGCTTCTTACAGGGGACTGAAGCTTTCTTT. Residues: CASSFLQGTEAFF.

The V gene is TRBV27, the J gene TRBJ2-3, with TRBD2 as a possible D gene (6 bases). The V end lost 0 bases, the J end lost 2 bases, and 9 bases lay between the germline ends. The CDR3 length is 15 residues. Germline CDR1 and CDR2: MNHEY and SMNVEV (reference sequence). For the CDR3, the DNA is TGTGCCAGCAGTTTATCTAGCGGAGTCACAGATACGCAGTATTTT. Amino acids: CASSLSSGVTDTQYF.

The gene calls are TRBV5-1 and TRBJ2-7; 8 nucleotides agree with TRBD2. With V trimmed by 4 bases and J by 3 bases, 6 bases remained unmatched. In germline, CDR1 is SGHRS, CDR2 YFSETQ. The CDR3 extends over 14 amino acids. The DNA of the CDR3 is TGCGCCAGCAGCCGCCGGGAGGGGAACTACGAGCAGTACTTC. Amino acids: CASSRREGNYEQYF.

Notes on this clone: At one end, the junction sequence differs from germline, possibly due to a read error. The chain links TRBV7-3 to TRBJ2-2, with no clear D. Germline CDR1 and CDR2: SGHTA and FQGTGA. The CDR3 runs to 18 residues. The CDR3 DNA sequence: TGTGCCAGCAGCCCATCCAACGGGTGGAAGGAGAACACTGGGGAGCTGTTTTTT. Translating it yields CASSPSNGWKENTGELFF.